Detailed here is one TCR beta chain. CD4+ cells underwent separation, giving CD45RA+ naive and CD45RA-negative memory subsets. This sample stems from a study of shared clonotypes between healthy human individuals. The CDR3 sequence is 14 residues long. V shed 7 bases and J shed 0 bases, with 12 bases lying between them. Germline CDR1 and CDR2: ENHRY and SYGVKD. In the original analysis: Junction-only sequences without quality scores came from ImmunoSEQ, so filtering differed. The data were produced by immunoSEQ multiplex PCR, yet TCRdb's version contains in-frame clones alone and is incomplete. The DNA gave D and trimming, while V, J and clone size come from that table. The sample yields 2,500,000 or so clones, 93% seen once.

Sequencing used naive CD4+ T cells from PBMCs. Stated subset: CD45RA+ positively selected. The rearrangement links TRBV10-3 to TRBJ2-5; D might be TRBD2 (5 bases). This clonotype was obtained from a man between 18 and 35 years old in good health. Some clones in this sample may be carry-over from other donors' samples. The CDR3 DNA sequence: TGTGCCATCACCCCAGAGCGGTACCAAGAGACCCAGTACTTC. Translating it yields CAITPERYQETQYF.